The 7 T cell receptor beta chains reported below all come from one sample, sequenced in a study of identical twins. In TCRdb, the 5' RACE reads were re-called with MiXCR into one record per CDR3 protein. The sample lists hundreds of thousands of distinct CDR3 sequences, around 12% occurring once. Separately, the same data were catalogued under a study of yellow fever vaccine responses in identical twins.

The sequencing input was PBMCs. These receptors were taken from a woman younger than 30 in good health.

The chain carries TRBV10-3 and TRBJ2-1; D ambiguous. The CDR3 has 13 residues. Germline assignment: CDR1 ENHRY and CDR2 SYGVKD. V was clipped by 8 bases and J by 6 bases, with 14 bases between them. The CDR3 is CAILEKAPNEQFF. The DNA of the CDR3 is TGTGCCATCCTCGAGAAAGCGCCCAATGAGCAGTTCTTC.

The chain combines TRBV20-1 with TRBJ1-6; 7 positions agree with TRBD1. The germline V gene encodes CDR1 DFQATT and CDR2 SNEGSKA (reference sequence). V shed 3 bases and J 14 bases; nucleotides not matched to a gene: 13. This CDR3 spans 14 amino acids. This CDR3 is CSASHRGFTISLHF. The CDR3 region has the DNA TGCAGTGCTAGTCACAGGGGCTTTACGATTTCCCTCCACTTT.

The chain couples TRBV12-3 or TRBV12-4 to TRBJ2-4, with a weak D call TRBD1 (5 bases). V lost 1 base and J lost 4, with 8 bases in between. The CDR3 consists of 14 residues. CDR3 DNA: TGTGCCAGCAGTTTAGTGGGGCAGAAAAACATTCAGTACTTC. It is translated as CASSLVGQKNIQYF.

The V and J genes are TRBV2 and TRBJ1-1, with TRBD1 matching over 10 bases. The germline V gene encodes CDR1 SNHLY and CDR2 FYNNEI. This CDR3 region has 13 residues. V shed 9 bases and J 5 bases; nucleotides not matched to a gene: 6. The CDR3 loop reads CARLDRGLTEAFF. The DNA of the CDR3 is TGTGCCAGATTAGACAGGGGGCTGACTGAAGCTTTCTTT.

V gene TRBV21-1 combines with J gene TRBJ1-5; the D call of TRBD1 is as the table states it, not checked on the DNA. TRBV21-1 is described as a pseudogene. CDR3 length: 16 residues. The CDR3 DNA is TGTGCCAGCAGCAAAGACGCCTGGGGGAGGAATCAGCCCCAGCATTTT. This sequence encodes CASSKDAWGRNQPQHF.

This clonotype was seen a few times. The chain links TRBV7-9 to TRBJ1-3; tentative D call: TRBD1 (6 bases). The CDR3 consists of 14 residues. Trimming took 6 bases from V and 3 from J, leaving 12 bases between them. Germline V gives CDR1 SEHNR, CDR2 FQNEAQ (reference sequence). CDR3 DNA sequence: TGTGCCAGCAGTCGACAGGTGGATGGAAACACCATATATTTT. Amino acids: CASSRQVDGNTIYF.

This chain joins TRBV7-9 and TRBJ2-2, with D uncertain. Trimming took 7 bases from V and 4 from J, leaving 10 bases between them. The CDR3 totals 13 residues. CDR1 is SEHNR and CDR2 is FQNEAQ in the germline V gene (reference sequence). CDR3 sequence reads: CASTRRATGELFF. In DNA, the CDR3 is TGTGCCAGCACGCGAAGAGCCACCGGGGAGCTGTTTTTT.